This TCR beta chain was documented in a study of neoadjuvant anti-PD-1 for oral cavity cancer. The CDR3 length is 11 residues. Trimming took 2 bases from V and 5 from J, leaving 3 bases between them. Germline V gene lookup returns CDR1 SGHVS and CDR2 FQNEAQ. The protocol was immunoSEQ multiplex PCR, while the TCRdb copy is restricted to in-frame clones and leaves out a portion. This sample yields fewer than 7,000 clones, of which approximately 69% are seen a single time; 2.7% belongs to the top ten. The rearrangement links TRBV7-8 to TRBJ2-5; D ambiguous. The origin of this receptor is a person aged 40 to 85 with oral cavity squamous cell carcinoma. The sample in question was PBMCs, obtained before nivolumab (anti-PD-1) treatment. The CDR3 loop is CASSLQETQYF. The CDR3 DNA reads TGTGCCAGCAGCTTACAGGAGACCCAGTACTTC.